This T cell receptor (beta chain) comes out of a study of blood T cell repertoires in COVID-19 (dated by TCRdb to the early 2020s). Context from the whole study: Collaborator samples came from the United States, Italy and Spain and covered acute and convalescent phases of COVID-19. Samples were obtained from the ongoing ImmuneRACE study (first 160 participants) and from 1,254 subjects provided by 6 global collaborators. Where HLA class I and class II types were available, the types were taken from metadata supplied by the sample provider, not from assay-based typing. The repertoires were released in a freely available public database intended as a resource for research on the immune response to SARS-CoV-2. Nearly every sample came with metadata listing a de-identified subject ID, COVID-19 status, age in years and sex. The prospective study material was composed of cDNA or gDNA derived from T cells, B-cell-depleted T cells, or PBMCs. Deeply sampled blood TCRbeta repertoires from subjects exposed to, actively infected with, or recovered from COVID-19 were included in the dataset. The full study reports these points: Clinical and demographic metadata were provided uncurated, with the amount varying by source and participant.

TCRbeta CDR3 regions were amplified from genomic DNA by means of the immunoSEQ Assay, a bias-controlled multiplex PCR. The authors' analysis ran thus. Within the assay, amplification of reference gene primers was used to estimate how many nucleated cells each sample contained. Sequence reads were collapsed and filtered to measure the absolute abundance of every unique TCRbeta CDR3 rearrangement. For each sample, productive Simpson clonality was calculated as the square root of Simpson's diversity index over productive rearrangements. As stored in TCRdb, this immuneACCESS dataset retains in-frame rearrangements with V and J assigned. A fraction of the clones does not appear; measured against another copy, unresolved V genes explain less than half of the discrepancy, and the remainder lacks a known reason. V and J calls and clone size come straight from that table; D and trimming were deduced from the DNA. The sample has about 400,000 clones on record, approximately 90% of them singletons. The ten largest clones represent around 4.5% of the sample.

Each collaborating institution followed its own protocols to collect whole blood in K2EDTA tubes. For TCRbeta analysis, collaborators shipped samples as frozen whole blood, isolated PBMCs, or DNA extracted from either of those sample types. This clone was observed a handful of times. There is no known antigen for this receptor. Base qualities are not at hand, and no much larger clone is one base apart. Sequencing was done on a sample of peripheral blood. This sequence originates from a woman aged 30 to 39 with acute or convalescent COVID-19.

The DNA sequence reads TGTGCCAGCAGAGATGGACAGGGCAGAACTGAAGCTTTCTTT. Translated, it gives CASRDGQGRTEAFF. The rearranged segments are TRBV2 and TRBJ1-1; 8 central nucleotides agree with TRBD1. From a lookup of the germline V gene, CDR1 and CDR2 are SNHLY and FYNNEI. The CDR3 spans 14 residues, from the cysteine through the phenylalanine. Left in the record is the CDR3 DNA by itself, 42 bases read in frame from the first base. For this chain, trimming is 6 bases at the V end and 5 bases at the J end, and the number of junction bases without a gene match is 8.